This TCR beta chain was obtained from a study of blood T cell repertoires in COVID-19. Study background: Researchers got acute and convalescent COVID-19 samples from the United States, Italy and Spain. T cells, B-cell-depleted T cells, or PBMCs supplied cDNA or gDNA.

The CDR3 is 14 residues long. Per germline, CDR1 MNHEY and CDR2 SMNVEV (reference sequence). V was shortened by 7 bases and J by 9 bases, with 16 bases between the two germline ends. In the source study's methods: Amplifying reference gene primers gave estimates of nucleated cell counts. Sequenced by immunoSEQ multiplex PCR; TCRdb stores in-frame clones only, minus some. Clone size and the V and J calls come from that table; the DNA yielded D and trimming. The sample shows under 250,000 clones, around 86% of them seen only once. Sequencing used peripheral blood. The TCR comes from a woman aged 55-69 years who had recovered from COVID-19. The chain joins TRBV27 to TRBJ1-6; D is possibly TRBD1 (6 bases). CDR3 sequence (DNA): TGTGCCAGCACCCTACAGGGAAGTAGTTCACCCCTCCACTTT. Its translation: CASTLQGSSSPLHF.